This TCR beta chain was captured in a study of T cell repertoires in urothelial bladder cancer (dated by TCRdb to the late 2010s). At the level of the whole study: Of the 12 resected lesions, three were clinical stage cT0, three were cTa, three were cT1, and three were cT2 or greater. About 12 resected bladder lesions were studied, comprising urothelial carcinoma (UC+) and benign (UC-) specimens. Roughly 12 patients with bladder lesions who were undergoing transurethral resection were prospectively identified. The study compared TCR repertoire clonality in bladder tumors with that in benign bladder inflammation. Overall results and qualifications from the work: Urothelial carcinoma specimens had a median of 5,569 T cells, fewer than the median of 25,872 seen in benign specimens. The median percentage of tumor infiltrating lymphocytes was about 1.9% in carcinoma specimens and approximately 12% in benign specimens. In carcinoma specimens, one T-cell clone made up as much as 17% of infiltrating lymphocytes, versus roughly 2% in benign specimens.

At transurethral resection, specimens of the bladder lesions were collected and then stored at -80C. DNA was extracted from bladder specimens collected at transurethral resection. The TCR beta chain CDR3 region was sequenced with the immunoSEQ assay. Concerning the study's data processing: T-cell fraction, clonal dominance and maximum TCR clone frequency were calculated for each specimen. TCRdb's version of the immuneACCESS table is confined to in-frame rearrangements and falls short of the full clone set. An unresolved V gene accounts for under half of the shortfall where checked; the remainder is of unknown origin. V and J calls and clone size come straight from that table; D and trimming were deduced from the DNA. This sample is represented by about 13,000 clones; around three fifths of them were singletons. Under 10% of the sample is in the top ten clones. The germline V gene yields MGHRA for CDR1 and YSYEKL for CDR2. Spanning cysteine to phenylalanine, the CDR3 consists of 13 amino acids. CDR3 DNA only is kept here, 39 bases in frame from base 1. The V and J ends are trimmed by 5 bases and 0 bases, leaving 8 bases between them.

On this clone itself: The specificity of this receptor is unknown. No much larger clone is present one base from it, and per-base qualities are unavailable.

Sequencing used tumor-infiltrating cells from bladder cancer. The TCR sequence derives from a human donor with urothelial carcinoma. Recombination linked TRBV4-1 to TRBJ2-7, with no confident D gene call. The CDR3 loop reads CASSARSSYEQYF. The DNA reads TGCGCCAGCAGCGCAAGGAGCTCCTACGAGCAGTACTTC.